These 5 T cell receptor beta chains originate from one sample sequenced in a study of shared clonotypes between healthy human individuals. TCRdb's table, derived via immunoSEQ multiplex PCR, lists solely in-frame clones and lacks some. The sample shows 470,000 or so clones, about 84% of them seen only once. Sequencing was carried out using PBMCs. These receptor sequences come from a woman in her thirties or forties in good health. Some clones in this sample may be carry-over from other donors' samples.

This chain uses TRBV5-1 with TRBJ1-5, with 9 bases aligning to TRBD1. The CDR3 runs to 15 residues. The germline gives CDR1 SGHRS, CDR2 YFSETQ. The V gene end was trimmed by 5 bases and the J gene end by 1 base; junction bases not matched to a gene: 4. The CDR3 bases are TGCGCCAGCAGAGCCGGGACAGGGAGCAATCAGCCCCAGCATTTT. Translated: CASRAGTGSNQPQHF.

The chain couples TRBV7-3 to TRBJ2-1, with a weak D call TRBD1 (6 bases). This CDR3 contains 13 residues. V shed 4 bases and J shed 6 bases, with 10 bases lying between them. Germline CDR1 and CDR2: SGHTA and FQGTGA. As DNA, the CDR3 is TGTGCCAGCAGCTCGAACAGGGTCAATGAGCAGTTCTTC. It yields the protein CASSSNRVNEQFF.

The chain recombines TRBV29-1 with TRBJ2-3; no reliable D call. Trimming took 4 bases from V and 0 from J, leaving 8 bases between them. The CDR3 sequence is 13 residues long. CDR1 is SQVTM and CDR2 is ANQGSEA in the germline V gene. CDR3 in amino acids: CSVGTSSTDTQYF. DNA for the CDR3: TGCAGCGTTGGCACGTCTAGCACAGATACGCAGTATTTT.

Concerning this clone itself: A far larger clone is just one base off, so this is likely a read error. This rearrangement joins TRBV27 to TRBJ1-3; perhaps TRBD1 as D (6 bases). V was pared by 5 bases and J by 3 bases, with 11 bases between. This CDR3 is 14 amino acids long. Germline lookup yields CDR1 MNHEY and CDR2 SMNVEV (reference sequence). For the CDR3, the DNA is TGTGCCAGCAGTCTGACAGGCATTGGAAACACCATATATTTT. It specifies CASSLTGIGNTIYF.

About this clone: With a far larger clone one base away, a read error is the likely cause. The sample contains more than one DNA sequence encoding this CDR3. This CDR3 reads CASSQVSSGSYEQCF. The DNA of the CDR3 is TGTGCCAGCAGCCAAGTGTCTAGCGGGAGCTACGAGCAGTGCTTC. The chain joins TRBV4-2 to TRBJ2-7; TRBD2 agrees at 10 bases. CDR3 length: 15 residues. CDR1 is LGHNA and CDR2 is YNFKEQ in the germline V gene.